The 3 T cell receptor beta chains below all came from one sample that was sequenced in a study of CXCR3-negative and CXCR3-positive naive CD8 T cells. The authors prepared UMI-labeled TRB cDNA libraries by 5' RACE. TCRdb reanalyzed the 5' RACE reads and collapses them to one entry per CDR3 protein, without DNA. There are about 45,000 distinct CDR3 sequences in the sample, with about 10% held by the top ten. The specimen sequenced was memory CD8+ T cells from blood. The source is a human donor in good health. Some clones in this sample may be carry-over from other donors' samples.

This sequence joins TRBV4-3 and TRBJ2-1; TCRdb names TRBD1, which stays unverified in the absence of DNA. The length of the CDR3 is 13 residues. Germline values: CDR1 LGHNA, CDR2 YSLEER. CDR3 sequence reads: CASSDRGGNEQFF.

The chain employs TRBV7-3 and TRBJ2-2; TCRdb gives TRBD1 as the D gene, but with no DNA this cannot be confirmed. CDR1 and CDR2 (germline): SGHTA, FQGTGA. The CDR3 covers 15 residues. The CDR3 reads CASSLIGTWTGELFF.

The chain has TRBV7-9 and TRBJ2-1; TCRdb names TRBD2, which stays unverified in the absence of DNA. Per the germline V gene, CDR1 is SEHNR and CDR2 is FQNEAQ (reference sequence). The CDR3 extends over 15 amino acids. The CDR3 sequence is CASSLPAGGLNEQFF.